These T cell receptor beta chains were read from a single sample in a study of CD8 T cells in ankylosing spondylitis. TCRdb ran MiXCR on the 5' RACE reads and lists one entry per CDR3 protein. The repertoire consists of around 90,000 distinct CDR3 sequences, with 27% occurring once and the leading ten covering around 56%. Sequencing used blood, either unsorted or a sorted T cell fraction (not recorded which). The receptors come from a male donor with ankylosing spondylitis or in good health (not recorded which). Both conserved end residues are part of each CDR3. D genes are given only for firm matches. Expanded clones get a size class; other rows say once, few or many, or leave the size out.

size,D,J,V,DNA,CDR3
-,-,TRBJ1-2,TRBV20-1,TGCAGTGCTAGAGATCGGGCAGGACCGAATGACGTGGATGGCTACACCTTC,CSARDRAGPNDVDGYTF
few,-,TRBJ2-1,TRBV29-1,TGCAACATTGGGGAGCAGTTCTTC,CNIGEQFF
few,TRBD2,TRBJ2-5,TRBV10-2,TGCGCCAGCAGGACTAGCGGGGGCCGCAGTCGCCAAGAGACCCAGTACTTC,CASRTSGGRSRQETQYF
-,TRBD1,TRBJ1-1,TRBV18,TGTGCCAGCTCACAACAGGGGGGTGTCACTGAAGCTTTCTTT,CASSQQGGVTEAFF
few,-,TRBJ1-5,TRBV19,TGTGCCAGTTCCGATGGGGAGGATCAGCCCCAGCATTTT,CASSDGEDQPQHF
many,-,TRBJ2-3,TRBV20-1,TGCAGTGCCGAGATCCAAGATACGCAGTATTTT,CSAEIQDTQYF
medium-sized,-,TRBJ2-1,TRBV3-1,TGTGCCAGCAGCCAAGCGGTAGGGGAGCAGTTCTTC,CASSQAVGEQFF
few,-,TRBJ2-7,TRBV29-1,TGCAGCGTTGAGACGGGGGCCGACTACGAGCAGTACTTC,CSVETGADYEQYF
few,-,TRBJ1-1,TRBV20-1,TGCAGTGCTAGTGGATGGGACACTGAAGCTTTCTTT,CSASGWDTEAFF
-,-,TRBJ2-5,TRBV5-5,TGTGCCAGCAGCTTGGCCGGCGGGTTAGGAGAGACCCAGTACTTC,CASSLAGGLGETQYF
many,-,TRBJ1-1,TRBV6-1,TGTGCCAGCAGTATTTACACTGAAGCTTTCTTT,CASSIYTEAFF
many,TRBD1,TRBJ2-7,TRBV20-1,TGCAGTGCTAGGCCCCCTGACAGGGCAGATTCCTACGAGCAGTACTTC,CSARPPDRADSYEQYF
many,-,TRBJ2-3,TRBV5-1,TGCGCCAGCAGCAACCGGGCTCGGACAGATACGCAGTATTTT,CASSNRARTDTQYF
-,-,TRBJ2-6,TRBV7-9,TGTGCCAGCAGCTCCCAGTCTGGGGCCAGCGTCCTGACTTTC,CASSSQSGASVLTF
-,-,TRBJ2-3,TRBV6-5,TGTGCCAGCAGTTACGGCCAGGCCCCCTCCGCGGATACGCAGTATTTT,CASSYGQAPSADTQYF
few,TRBD2,TRBJ2-7,TRBV5-1,TGCGCCAGCAGCTTGGAGGGCGGGAGTATCGCCTACGAGCAGTACTTC,CASSLEGGSIAYEQYF
many,-,TRBJ2-3,TRBV7-7,TGTGCTAGCAGCTTAGTAAACACAGATACGCAGTATTTT,CASSLVNTDTQYF
many,TRBD2,TRBJ2-3,TRBV7-3,TGTGCCAGCAGCTTAAGGGAGGGAGATACGCAGTATTTT,CASSLREGDTQYF
-,-,TRBJ2-5,TRBV12-3/TRBV12-4,TGTGCCAGCAGTTTCCTAGAGACCCAGTACTTC,CASSFLETQYF
-,TRBD1,TRBJ1-2,TRBV20-1,TGCAGTGCTAGAAGCGGGGACAGGGATTTCTATGGCTACACCTTC,CSARSGDRDFYGYTF
few,-,TRBJ2-1,TRBV19,TGTGCCAGTAGTATTGGGGCCCTCCAACCCTACAATGAGCAGTTCTTC,CASSIGALQPYNEQFF
few,TRBD1,TRBJ2-3,TRBV7-2,TGTGCCAGCAGCACAGTGGGACAGGGAACAGATACGCAGTATTTT,CASSTVGQGTDTQYF
-,TRBD1,TRBJ1-5,TRBV5-6,TGTGCCAGCAGCTTATACGTCGACAGGGTGGGAGATCAGCCCCAGCATTTT,CASSLYVDRVGDQPQHF
-,-,TRBJ2-1,TRBV11-1,TGTGCCAGCAGCTTTAGAGGGCTAGGGTATGGTGAGCAGTTCTTC,CASSFRGLGYGEQFF
-,-,TRBJ2-1,TRBV5-1,TGCGCCAGCAGCTTGGGGGGAATGGGGAGTGAGTCTGGATCCTTC,CASSLGGMGSESGSF
few,TRBD2,TRBJ2-3,TRBV9,TGTGCCAGCAGCGTCGGGACTAGATATGCGCAGTATTTT,CASSVGTRYAQYF
many,TRBD2,TRBJ2-3,TRBV12-3/TRBV12-4,TGTGCCAGCAGTTTCACACGCGGGAGTCACACAGATACGCAGTATTTT,CASSFTRGSHTDTQYF
-,TRBD2,TRBJ2-3,TRBV5-1,TGCGCCAGCAGCTCCGGGACTAGCGGGAGAAGCACAGATACGCAGTATTTT,CASSSGTSGRSTDTQYF
-,TRBD1,TRBJ1-1,TRBV12-3/TRBV12-4,TGTGCCAGCAGTTCCCAAGGGGGCGCCAGAAGGGCTTTCTTT,CASSSQGGARRAFF
few,-,TRBJ1-1,TRBV11-2,TGTGCCAGCAGCTTAGGGCAGGGGAGAGCGAACACTGAAGCTTTCTTT,CASSLGQGRANTEAFF
few,-,TRBJ2-7,TRBV15,TGTGCCACCAGCGCTTTCCTGGGACAATGGGGCGAGCAGTACTTC,CATSAFLGQWGEQYF
few,TRBD2,TRBJ2-2,TRBV7-8,TGTGCCAGCAGTCGTAGCGGGAGTGGGGCCGGGGAGCTGTTTTTT,CASSRSGSGAGELFF
-,-,TRBJ1-5,TRBV18,TGTGCCAGCTCCTCCCAGAGGGCCGGTGGCAATCAGCCCCAGCATTTT,CASSSQRAGGNQPQHF
-,-,TRBJ2-1,TRBV5-1,TGCGCCAGCAGCGGGAACTTGGGGGTCAATGAGCAGTTCTTC,CASSGNLGVNEQFF
-,-,TRBJ2-2,TRBV10-3,TGTGCCATCGGACTCGAAGCGAACACCGGGGAGCTGTTTTTT,CAIGLEANTGELFF
-,TRBD1,TRBJ2-5,TRBV5-1,TGCGCCAGCAGCTTGGGAGGGACAGGGGAAGAGACCCAGTACTTC,CASSLGGTGEETQYF
-,-,TRBJ1-5,TRBV12-3/TRBV12-4,TGTGCCAGCAGTTTCAACCCACGGGTTAGCAATCAGCCCCAGCATTTT,CASSFNPRVSNQPQHF
many,-,TRBJ1-1,TRBV7-2,TGTGCCAGCAGCACAGTTTTGAACACTGAAGCTTTCTTT,CASSTVLNTEAFF
-,-,TRBJ1-5,TRBV5-4,TGTGCCAGCGGCTCGAGGGTGCCCTTCCAGCCCCAGCATTTT,CASGSRVPFQPQHF
-,TRBD1,TRBJ2-2,TRBV15,TGTGCTACTCAAGACAGGGTCGGTTACACCGGGGAGCTGTTTTTT,CATQDRVGYTGELFF
-,TRBD1,TRBJ1-1,TRBV5-5,TGTGCCAGCAGCTTGGACAGGGGGAACACTGAAGCTTTCTTT,CASSLDRGNTEAFF
-,-,TRBJ2-1,TRBV24-1,TGTGCCACCAGTGATTGGAGGGCCACCCACAATGAGCAGTTCTTC,CATSDWRATHNEQFF
-,-,TRBJ1-2,TRBV20-1,TGCAGTGGTAGGGATACTCAAAAATGGGATGGCTACACCTTC,CSGRDTQKWDGYTF
-,-,TRBJ1-6,TRBV7-8,TGTGCCAGCAGCTTATTTCAGGGACGAAGCTCACCCCTCCACTTT,CASSLFQGRSSPLHF
many,-,TRBJ2-3,TRBV5-1,TGCGCCAGCAAGGCGGGGACTAGCACAGATACGCAGTATTTT,CASKAGTSTDTQYF
few,-,TRBJ1-2,TRBV5-1,TGCGCCAGCAGCTTAGTAAGGGGACGCTTTGGCTACACCTTC,CASSLVRGRFGYTF
many,-,TRBJ2-3,TRBV12-3/TRBV12-4,TGTGCCAGCAGCCCGGCCGATACGCAGTATTTT,CASSPADTQYF
once,-,TRBJ2-2,TRBV7-7,TGTGCCAGCAGCTTTAGGGAAAACACCGGGGAGCTGTTTTTT,CASSFRENTGELFF
few,-,TRBJ1-1,TRBV2,TGTGCCAGCAGTGAAAGAGGGGCAGGGGCGGGTATGAACACTGAAGCTTTCTTT,CASSERGAGAGMNTEAFF